Below, 32 T cell receptor beta chains from the same sample are listed, as sequenced in a study of technical replicates of blood from a few donors. The table came from immunoSEQ multiplex PCR; TCRdb's copy has only in-frame clones and leaves some out. The data hold about 89,000 clones, with roughly 94% observed a single time. Input material: T cells isolated from PBMCs. The receptors derive from a human donor in good health.

The chain combines TRBV28 with TRBJ2-5; D possibly corresponds to TRBD2 (6 bases). Germline-derived CDR1 and CDR2 are MDHEN and SYDVKM. The CDR3 is made up of 12 amino acids. V gave up 8 bases and J gave up 5 bases, with 12 bases separating them. CDR3 residues: CASCRERETQYF. CDR3 bases: TGTGCCAGCTGCCGGGAGCGGGAGACCCAGTACTTC.

The V gene is TRBV20-1, the J gene TRBJ1-3; D is uncertain. Germline V CDR1 and CDR2: DFQATT, SNEGSKA (reference sequence). Trimming removed 6 bases from V and 5 bases from J, with 8 bases in between. The CDR3 is 11 residues long. CDR3 nucleotides: TGCAGTGCCCGTATCCGAAACACCATATATTTT. Its protein is CSARIRNTIYF.

This chain links TRBV6-5 with TRBJ2-1; 8 nucleotides agree with TRBD2. The V segment lost 5 bases and the J segment 8 bases; nucleotides outside the gene matches: 11. Germline V CDR1 and CDR2: MNHEY, SVGAGI. There are 15 residues in the CDR3. CDR3 residues: CASSGSGSVVDEQFF. The CDR3, as DNA: TGTGCCAGCAGTGGAAGCGGGAGTGTGGTTGATGAGCAGTTCTTC.

This chain joins TRBV10-3 and TRBJ1-5; 8 bases agree with TRBD1. The CDR3 has 14 amino acids. The V gene's germline CDR1 is ENHRY and CDR2 SYGVKD. Trimming at V came to 7 bases and at J to 3 bases, leaving 5 bases not matched to a gene. CDR3 in DNA: TGTGCCATCAAAGGACAGGGCCACAATCAGCCCCAGCATTTT. The encoded protein is CAIKGQGHNQPQHF.

V and J are TRBV27 and TRBJ2-3; D gene uncertain. Between the trimmed V and J ends, which lost 6 bases and 2 bases, there was a span of 15 bases. Germline CDR1 reads MNHEY; CDR2 reads SMNVEV (reference sequence). CDR3 length: 15 amino acids. The CDR3 bases are TGTGCCAGCAGCCTGACTTTTTCCCTCACAGATACGCAGTATTTT. Translation gives CASSLTFSLTDTQYF.

This clone is a singleton in its sample. The chain has TRBV27 and TRBJ1-1; no definite D call. This CDR3 has 13 amino acids. Between the trimmed V and J ends, which lost 4 bases and 5 bases, there was a span of 11 bases. Germline CDR1 MNHEY, CDR2 SMNVEV (reference sequence). The CDR3 DNA reads TGTGCCAGCAGTTCAACGACGAGGACTGAAGCTTTCTTT. This sequence encodes CASSSTTRTEAFF.

The J gene is TRBJ1-1, the V gene TRBV5-4; D ambiguous. CDR3 length equals 15 residues. Trimming pared 0 bases from V and 2 bases from J, leaving 11 bases between. Looked up from germline, CDR1 is SGHNT and CDR2 is YYREEE (reference sequence). The CDR3 loop is CASSLEAGINTEAFF. Written as DNA, the CDR3 is TGTGCCAGCAGCTTGGAGGCGGGGATTAACACTGAAGCTTTCTTT.

This chain uses TRBV6-1 with TRBJ2-7; a possible D gene is TRBD1 (6 bases). V lost 6 bases, J lost 3 bases, and 6 bases lay in between. This CDR3 has 11 amino acids. Germline CDR1 reads MNHNS; CDR2 reads SASEGT. As DNA, the CDR3 is TGTGCCAGCAGACAGGGCTACGAGCAGTACTTC. Amino acids: CASRQGYEQYF.

The chain joins TRBV18 to TRBJ1-3; 7 bases agree with TRBD1. Germline lookup yields CDR1 KGHSH and CDR2 LQKENI. V shed 5 bases and J 3 bases; nucleotides not matched to a gene: 10. The CDR3 has 16 amino acids. The CDR3 DNA is TGTGCCAGCTCATCGACACGGACAGGTGGTGGAAACACCATATATTTT. Its protein product is CASSSTRTGGGNTIYF.

The chain uses TRBV7-6 and TRBJ1-3; D remains ambiguous. CDR1 is SGHVS, CDR2 FNYEAQ, per germline. This CDR3 has 15 residues. V was trimmed by 0 bases and J by 4 bases, leaving 10 bases between them. Here the CDR3 reads CASSLAGTAGNTIYF. CDR3 nucleotide sequence: TGTGCCAGCAGCTTAGCGGGTACAGCCGGAAACACCATATATTTT.

The rearrangement uses TRBV5-6 and TRBJ2-5; 10 nucleotides line up with TRBD2. J gave up 4 bases and V 3 bases, and 6 bases lay outside the gene matches. The germline gives CDR1 SGHDT, CDR2 YYEEEE. This CDR3 is built from 15 residues. The CDR3 region has the DNA TGTGCCAGCAGCTCGGGGACTAGCGCGAGAGAGACCCAGTACTTC. This codes for CASSSGTSARETQYF.

The J gene is TRBJ2-1, the V gene TRBV5-1; maybe TRBD2 (6 bases). Deletions cut 9 bases from V and 4 bases from J, with 20 bases between. This CDR3 spans 15 amino acids. CDR1 and CDR2 (germline): SGHRS, YFSETQ. CDR3 bases: TGCGCCACCCGCTTGGGTGGGGCGGGGTACAATGAGCAGTTCTTC. Amino acid sequence: CATRLGGAGYNEQFF. Supplemented by reference TRBV5-1 and TRBJ2-1, the full variable domain reads KAGVTQTPRYLIKTRGQQVTLSCSPISGHRSVSWYQQTPGQGLQFLFEYFSETQRNKGNFPGRFSGRQFSNSRSEMNVSTLELGDSALYLCATRLGGAGYNEQFFGPGTRLTVL.

The chain has TRBV27 and TRBJ2-7; 7 nucleotides line up with TRBD1. This CDR3 has 16 residues. V lost 5 bases to trimming and J lost 4 bases; unmatched junction nucleotides: 14. From germline, CDR1 is MNHEY and CDR2 SMNVEV (reference sequence). DNA for the CDR3: TGTGCCAGCAGTCCCTTCGACAGGGCTACTCCGTACGAGCAGTACTTC. Its protein is CASSPFDRATPYEQYF.

The chain carries TRBV5-6 and TRBJ2-2; D unresolved. The CDR3 spans 16 residues. V lost 4 bases and J 0 bases, leaving 13 bases between the germline ends. Germline V gene data show CDR1 as SGHDT and CDR2 as YYEEEE. The CDR3 nucleotides are TGTGCCAGCAGCCCTCTTGGGCTCACGAACACCGGGGAGCTGTTTTTT. It encodes CASSPLGLTNTGELFF.

The chain employs TRBV4-1 and TRBJ1-2; D may be TRBD1 (6 bases). Trimming shortened V by 0 bases and J by 5 bases, and 31 bases separated the two germline ends. The V gene's germline CDR1 is MGHRA and CDR2 YSYEKL. This CDR3 is built from 21 residues. The CDR3 spells CASSQEGIWEGGGRSRYGYTF. The CDR3 region has the DNA TGCGCCAGCAGCCAAGAAGGAATTTGGGAGGGAGGGGGTAGGTCTAGATATGGCTACACCTTC.

The gene calls are TRBV4-1 and TRBJ2-2, with a possible D match to TRBD1 (8 bases). CDR1 is MGHRA, CDR2 YSYEKL, per germline. The CDR3 runs 15 residues. Trimming cost V 4 bases and J 7 bases, with 16 bases left between them. The DNA of the CDR3 is TGCGCCAGCAGCCTTACAGGGGGGGATAGCGGGGAGCTGTTTTTT. Amino acid sequence: CASSLTGGDSGELFF.

The chain has TRBV6-1 and TRBJ2-1; 8 bases are shared with TRBD1. CDR1 and CDR2 (germline): MNHNS, SASEGT. The CDR3 is 15 amino acids. V trimming: 5 bases; J trimming: 0 bases; junction bases outside the gene matches: 3. The DNA of the CDR3 is TGTGCCAGCAGTAAAACAGGGGGCTCCTACAATGAGCAGTTCTTC. Protein sequence: CASSKTGGSYNEQFF.

CDR3 loop: CASSFTLSSSYNSPLHF. In DNA form, the CDR3 reads TGTGCCAGTAGTTTCACGTTATCCAGCTCCTATAATTCACCCCTCCACTTT. This chain links TRBV19 with TRBJ1-6; unclear D gene. This CDR3 has 17 residues. V shed 5 bases and J shed 0 bases, with 14 bases lying between them. Germline V gives CDR1 LNHDA, CDR2 SQIVND (reference sequence). The full variable domain, with the rest looked up from reference TRBV19 and TRBJ1-6, is DGGITQSPKYLFRKEGQNVTLSCEQNLNHDAMYWYRQDPGQGLRLIYYSQIVNDFQKGDIAEGYSVSREKKESFPLTVTSAQKNPTAFYLCASSFTLSSSYNSPLHFGNGTRLTVT.

This rearrangement joins TRBV9 to TRBJ2-5; no definite D call. Germline assignment: CDR1 SGDLS and CDR2 YYNGEE. The CDR3 contains 12 residues. Trimming pared 0 bases from V and 5 bases from J, leaving 5 bases between. The CDR3 region is CASSVAGETQYF. The CDR3 bases are TGTGCCAGCAGCGTAGCGGGTGAGACCCAGTACTTC.

This chain joins TRBV10-3 and TRBJ1-3; maybe TRBD1 (6 bases). V gave up 7 bases and J gave up 2 bases, with 9 bases separating them. The CDR3 loop spans 13 amino acids. Germline CDR1 is ENHRY and CDR2 is SYGVKD. The CDR3 region has the DNA TGTGCCATCACCGGGGGGCCTGGAAACACCATATATTTT. This gives the protein CAITGGPGNTIYF.

The chain has TRBV4-2 and TRBJ1-5; weak D call: TRBD1 (5 bases). CDR1 is LGHNA and CDR2 is YNFKEQ in the germline V gene. The CDR3 length is 17 residues. With 5 bases removed from V and 5 bases from J, the gap between germline ends came to 22 bases. The CDR3 coding sequence is TGTGCCAGCAGCACCTCAGGGTTAAGGGGCGGACATCAGCCCCAGCATTTT. Amino acids: CASSTSGLRGGHQPQHF.

This chain connects TRBV5-5 to TRBJ1-5; no firm D call. The CDR3 contains 15 residues. Trimming shortened V by 0 bases and J by 0 bases, and 7 bases separated the two germline ends. Germline CDR1 is SGHKS and CDR2 is YYEKEE (reference sequence). The chain's CDR3 is CASSLVDYSNQPQHF. As DNA, the CDR3 is TGTGCCAGCAGCTTGGTGGACTATAGCAATCAGCCCCAGCATTTT.

The table lists this clone with a few counts. The gene calls are TRBV7-8 and TRBJ1-5; TRBD1 aligns across 12 bases. Germline CDR1 and CDR2: SGHVS and FQNEAQ. The CDR3 is 18 residues long. With 5 bases clipped from V and 0 bases from J, the junction kept 8 bases outside the gene matches. The CDR3 DNA sequence: TGTGCCAGCAGCCCGGGGACAGGGGGCCCTTATAGCAATCAGCCCCAGCATTTT. Translating gives CASSPGTGGPYSNQPQHF.

The genes are TRBV2 and TRBJ2-4; 10 positions match TRBD1. The CDR3 is 16 residues long. After removal of 6 bases from V and 3 bases from J, the junction contained 8 bases not matched to a gene. Per the germline V gene, CDR1 is SNHLY and CDR2 is FYNNEI. CDR3 sequence (DNA): TGTGCCAGCAGGGAGACCGGGACAGGGGTCAAAAACATTCAGTACTTC. This encodes CASRETGTGVKNIQYF.

The chain combines TRBV25-1 with TRBJ2-1; possibly TRBD2 for D (6 bases). V was shortened by 3 bases and J by 12 bases, with 15 bases between the two germline ends. The CDR3 runs to 13 residues. Germline V CDR1 and CDR2: MGHDK, SYGVNS. The CDR3: CASSEAGQPGQFF. CDR3 in DNA: TGTGCCAGCAGTGAGGCGGGGCAGCCGGGGCAGTTCTTC. The entire variable domain, with the rest obtained from reference TRBV25-1 and TRBJ2-1, is as follows: EADIYQTPRYLVIGTGKKITLECSQTMGHDKMYWYQQDPGMELHLIHYSYGVNSTEKGDLSSESTVSRIRTEHFPLTLESARPSHTSQYLCASSEAGQPGQFFGPGTRLTVL.

By frequency in the sample, this clone is medium-sized. The chain uses TRBV2 and TRBJ1-1; possibly TRBD1 for D (6 bases). The germline CDR1 and CDR2 sequences are SNHLY and FYNNEI. V lost 5 bases and J lost 1, with 8 bases in between. CDR3 size: 13 residues. This CDR3 reads CASSPGQNTEAFF. Written as DNA, the CDR3 is TGTGCCAGCAGTCCGGGACAGAACACTGAAGCTTTCTTT.

The chain has TRBV7-6 and TRBJ1-4; a possible D gene is TRBD1 (5 bases). Germline CDR1 and CDR2: SGHVS and FNYEAQ. V was trimmed by 1 base and J by 5 bases, leaving 11 bases between them. There are 15 residues in the CDR3. The CDR3 spells CASSLGGGRNEKLFF. In nucleotides, the CDR3 is TGTGCCAGCAGCTTAGGGGGGGGTAGGAATGAAAAACTGTTTTTT.

This sequence joins TRBV7-6 and TRBJ2-7, with TRBD1 identical over 8 bases. CDR3 size: 13 residues. Trimming removed 4 bases from V and 9 bases from J; junction bases left unmatched: 8. Germline-derived CDR1 and CDR2 are SGHVS and FNYEAQ. CDR3 in amino acids: CASSWTGLSVQYF. Written as DNA, the CDR3 is TGTGCCAGCAGCTGGACAGGGTTATCGGTGCAGTACTTC.

V gene TRBV4-1 combines with J gene TRBJ1-5; 9 bases fit TRBD1. CDR3 length: 15 residues. Per the germline V gene, CDR1 is MGHRA and CDR2 is YSYEKL. The V and J ends lost 1 base and 4 bases, in that order; junction bases with no gene match: 2. CDR3 sequence reads: CASSQAGTGNQPQHF. In DNA form, the CDR3 reads TGCGCCAGCAGCCAAGCTGGGACAGGGAATCAGCCCCAGCATTTT.

The J gene is TRBJ2-7, the V gene TRBV5-1; no firm D call. Between the trimmed V and J ends, which lost 2 bases and 2 bases, there was a span of 11 bases. CDR1 and CDR2 (germline): SGHRS, YFSETQ. The CDR3 is 14 residues long. CDR3 residues: CASSFAANTYEQYF. The CDR3 DNA sequence: TGCGCCAGCAGCTTTGCAGCGAACACCTACGAGCAGTACTTC.

The V gene is TRBV6-1, the J gene TRBJ2-7; tentatively, D is TRBD1 (6 bases). Trimming pared 5 bases from V and 7 bases from J, leaving 15 bases between. CDR1 is MNHNS, CDR2 SASEGT, per germline. The CDR3 totals 13 residues. The CDR3 protein is CASSWGQREEQYF. The CDR3 bases are TGTGCCAGCAGTTGGGGGCAGCGAGAGGAGCAGTACTTC.

The genes are TRBV19 and TRBJ1-1; TRBD1 matches at 9 bases. This CDR3 has 16 residues. V lost 2 bases to trimming and J lost 3 bases; unmatched junction nucleotides: 7. The V gene's germline CDR1 is LNHDA and CDR2 SQIVND (reference sequence). The CDR3: CASSIPRTGEDTEAFF. The CDR3 DNA follows: TGTGCCAGTAGTATACCAAGGACAGGGGAGGACACTGAAGCTTTCTTT.